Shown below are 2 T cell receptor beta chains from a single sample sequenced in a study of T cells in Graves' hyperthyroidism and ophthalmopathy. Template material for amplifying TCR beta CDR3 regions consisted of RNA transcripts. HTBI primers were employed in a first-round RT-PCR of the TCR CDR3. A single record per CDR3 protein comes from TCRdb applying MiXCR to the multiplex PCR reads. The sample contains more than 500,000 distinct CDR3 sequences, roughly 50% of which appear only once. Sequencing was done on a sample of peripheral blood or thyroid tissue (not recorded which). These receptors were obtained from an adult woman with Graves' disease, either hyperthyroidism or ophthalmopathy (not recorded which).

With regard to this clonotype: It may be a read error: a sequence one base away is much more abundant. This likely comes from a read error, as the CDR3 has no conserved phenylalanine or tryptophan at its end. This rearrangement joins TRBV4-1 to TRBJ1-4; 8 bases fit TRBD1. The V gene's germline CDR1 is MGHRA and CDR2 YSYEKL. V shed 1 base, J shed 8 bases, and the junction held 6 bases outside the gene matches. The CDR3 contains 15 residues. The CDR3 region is CASSQGTGLGEKLFL. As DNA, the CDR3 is TGCGCCAGCAGCCAAGGGACAGGGCTGGGGGAAAAACTGTTTCTT.

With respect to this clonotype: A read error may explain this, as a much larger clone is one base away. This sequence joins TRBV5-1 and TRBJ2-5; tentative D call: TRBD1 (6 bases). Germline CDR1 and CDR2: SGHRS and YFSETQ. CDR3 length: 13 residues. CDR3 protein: CAGRVDRQETQYF. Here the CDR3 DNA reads TGCGCCGGCAGGGTGGACAGACAAGAGACCCAGTACTTC. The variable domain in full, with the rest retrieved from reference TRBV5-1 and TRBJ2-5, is KAGVTQTPRYLIKTRGQQVTLSCSPISGHRSVSWYQQTPGQGLQFLFEYFSETQRNKGNFPGRFSGRQFSNSRSEMNVSTLELGDSALYLCAGRVDRQETQYFGPGTRLLVL.